The 18 T cell receptor beta chains below all came from one sample that was sequenced in a study of T-cell reconstitution after alpha-beta-depleted transplantation in children (dated by TCRdb to about 2016). To prepare the library, PCR was applied. Sequencing took place on an Illumina HiSeq 2500. TCR libraries were prepared with molecular barcoding, using unique molecular identifiers to normalize TCRbeta repertoire quantification. TCRdb took the public reads, trimmed them with fastp at Q25, ran MiXCR for clone calling and kept in-frame beta chains. Merged by CDR3 protein, the rows form single entries marked with the most common genes and DNA. Here the sample has about 610,000 distinct CDR3 sequences; under 12% occur a single time. Jointly, the top ten make up less than 5% of the sample. The sequences come from PBMCs from the stem cell graft donor, collected from the stem cell graft. Receptor source: a human donor who donated a stem cell graft to a child with acute myeloid leukemia.

This clonotype was recorded at least ten times. The chain's CDR3 is CASSEFESGQGKGYTF. In DNA, the CDR3 is TGTGCCAGCAGTGAATTCGAGTCCGGGCAAGGAAAAGGCTACACCTTC. V usage is TRBV6-1 and J usage is TRBJ1-2; D not certain. The CDR3 contains 16 residues. V lost 2 bases to trimming and J lost 8 bases, with 21 bases between them. Germline assignment: CDR1 MNHNS and CDR2 SASEGT.

V is TRBV7-2 and J is TRBJ2-7; 9 bases are shared with TRBD2. V shed 2 bases and J 0 bases; nucleotides not matched to a gene: 2. This CDR3 has 15 amino acids. In germline, CDR1 is SGHTA, CDR2 FQGNSA. The CDR3 nucleotides read TGTGCCAGCAGCTTAAATAGCGGGAGCTCCTACGAGCAGTACTTC. It specifies CASSLNSGSSYEQYF.

This clonotype has a handful of counts. The chain combines TRBV2 with TRBJ2-3; the match to TRBD2 covers 11 bases. This CDR3 has 16 residues. After removal of 5 bases from V and 2 bases from J, the junction contained 6 bases not matched to a gene. CDR1 and CDR2 from the germline V gene are SNHLY and FYNNEI. The CDR3 region is CASSPMGLADTDTQYF. DNA of the CDR3: TGTGCCAGCAGTCCGATGGGACTAGCGGACACAGATACGCAGTATTTT.

This clonotype was recorded only once. The conserved final phenylalanine or tryptophan is absent from the CDR3, which likely points to a read error. This sequence joins TRBV20-1 and TRBJ1-5, with a weak D call TRBD1 (6 bases). The germline gives CDR1 DFQATT, CDR2 SNEGSKA (reference sequence). The CDR3 contains 14 residues. V was trimmed by 2 bases and J by 7 bases, leaving 15 bases between them. This CDR3 is CSARMTTGRQPQHY. For the CDR3, the DNA is TGCAGTGCTAGAATGACGACAGGTCGCCAGCCCCAGCATTAT.

The table lists this clonotype with a few counts. The V and J genes are TRBV7-9 and TRBJ2-6, with no clear D. The CDR3 is 16 amino acids. Trimming left V 7 bases short and J 1 base short, with 14 bases between. Germline CDR1 is SEHNR and CDR2 is FQNEAQ (reference sequence). The CDR3 reads CASKQLGNSGANVLTF. CDR3 in DNA: TGTGCCAGCAAACAGTTGGGGAATTCTGGGGCCAACGTCCTGACTTTC.

This clonotype was detected many times. This rearrangement joins TRBV12-3 or TRBV12-4 to TRBJ2-7; the D gene is possibly TRBD1 (6 bases). V lost 2 bases, J lost 4 bases, and 9 bases lay in between. CDR3 length equals 13 residues. CDR3 DNA sequence: TGTGCCAGCAGTTTATGGCAGGGGTACGAGCAGTACTTC. Amino acid sequence: CASSLWQGYEQYF.

This rearrangement joins TRBV29-1 to TRBJ1-5; 10 nucleotides align to TRBD1. This CDR3 is 14 amino acids long. Per the germline V gene, CDR1 is SQVTM and CDR2 is ANQGSEA. J gave up 6 bases and V 5 bases, and 7 bases lay outside the gene matches. The CDR3 reads CSVLLTGGGQPQHF. The CDR3, as DNA: TGCAGCGTTCTATTGACAGGGGGCGGTCAGCCCCAGCATTTT. The full variable domain, rest sourced from reference TRBV29-1 and TRBJ1-5, is SAVISQKPSRDICQRGTSLTIQCQVDSQVTMMFWYRQQPGQSLTLIATANQGSEATYESGFVIDKFPISRPNLTFSTLTVSNMSPEDSSIYLCSVLLTGGGQPQHFGDGTRLSIL.

This clonotype was seen a few times. This chain connects TRBV30 to TRBJ1-1; unclear D gene. The CDR3 has 13 amino acids. Trimming cost V 2 bases and J 1 base, with 8 bases left between them. The germline V gene has CDR1 GTSNPN and CDR2 SVGIG (reference sequence). CDR3 DNA sequence: TGTGCCTGGAGTAAAGAGGGGAACACTGAAGCTTTCTTT. This sequence encodes CAWSKEGNTEAFF.

This clonotype was observed a handful of times. This sequence joins TRBV4-3 and TRBJ2-1; D is tentatively TRBD1 or TRBD2 (5 bases each). The germline V and J ends were trimmed by 1 base and 5 bases, with 15 bases remaining between them. CDR3 length: 16 amino acids. Germline V gene sequence: CDR1 LGHNA, CDR2 YSLEER. As DNA, the CDR3 is TGCGCCAGCAGCCAAGTCTCCCGGGACCCGGACAATGAGCAGTTCTTC. It is translated as CASSQVSRDPDNEQFF.

The table lists this clonotype with many counts. The rearrangement joins TRBV7-2 to TRBJ2-1, with 8 bases fitting TRBD2. Germline V gene data show CDR1 as SGHTA and CDR2 as FQGNSA. CDR3 size: 13 residues. V lost 7 bases to trimming and J lost 8 bases; unmatched junction nucleotides: 7. CDR3 sequence reads: CASILTSADEQFF. CDR3 bases: TGTGCCAGCATCCTGACTAGCGCCGATGAGCAGTTCTTC.

Of note for this clonotype: The junction differs from germline at one of its ends, possibly a read error. The chain carries TRBV7-3 and TRBJ2-4, with D perhaps matching TRBD1 or TRBD2 (6 bases each). The CDR3 extends over 14 amino acids. Germline CDR1 and CDR2: SGHTA and FQGTGA. Here the CDR3 reads CTSSLTGAGNIQYF. CDR3 DNA sequence: TGTACCAGCAGCTTAACGGGGGCTGGGAACATTCAGTACTTC.

The V and J genes are TRBV20-1 and TRBJ2-3; 11 nucleotides align to TRBD1. This CDR3 comprises 14 residues. Trimming removed 7 bases from V and 3 bases from J; junction bases left unmatched: 6. In germline, CDR1 is DFQATT, CDR2 SNEGSKA (reference sequence). The CDR3: CSGVRDRGTDTQYF. The DNA for the CDR3 is TGCAGTGGAGTCCGGGACAGGGGGACAGATACGCAGTATTTT.

This clonotype was counted only a few times. The gene calls are TRBV15 and TRBJ2-3; TRBD2 is a possible D gene (6 bases). Trimming cost V 5 bases and J 10 bases, with 16 bases left between them. Germline CDR1 reads LNHNV; CDR2 reads YYDKDF (reference sequence). The CDR3 spans 13 residues. CDR3: CATSLGGAPAQYF. CDR3 DNA: TGTGCCACCAGCCTCGGGGGAGCACCCGCGCAGTATTTT.

This clonotype appeared a few times. V gene TRBV6-5 combines with J gene TRBJ2-7; D gene ambiguous. The CDR3 has 11 residues. Deletions cut 8 bases from V and 2 bases from J, with 7 bases between. Germline CDR1 and CDR2: MNHEY and SVGAGI. The CDR3 loop reads CASRSPYEQYF. CDR3 in DNA: TGTGCCAGCCGAAGTCCCTACGAGCAGTACTTC.

This clonotype was detected ten times or more. The chain uses TRBV6-4 and TRBJ2-1; no reliable D call. The CDR3 consists of 13 residues. V was shortened by 5 bases and J by 4 bases, with 9 bases between the two germline ends. CDR1 and CDR2 from the germline V gene are MRHNA and SNTAGT. Here the CDR3 DNA reads TGTGCCAGCAGTCTAGAGATGTACAATGAGCAGTTCTTC. It encodes CASSLEMYNEQFF.

The V call is TRBV4-3, the J call TRBJ1-1; 7 bases map to TRBD1. Trimming at V came to 0 bases and at J to 4 bases, leaving 14 bases not matched to a gene. There are 18 residues in the CDR3. Germline CDR1 reads LGHNA; CDR2 reads YSLEER. The CDR3 nucleotides read TGCGCCAGCAGCCAAGATTTGGAGGGTAAGGGGGCGGTCACTGAAGCTTTCTTT. Translating gives CASSQDLEGKGAVTEAFF.

This clonotype was observed many times. The chain uses TRBV24-1 and TRBJ2-1; a possible D gene is TRBD1 (6 bases). Trimming took off 4 bases at V and 6 bases at J, with 12 bases between the two ends. Per germline, CDR1 KGHDR and CDR2 SFDVKD. This CDR3 is 14 amino acids long. The CDR3 coding sequence is TGTGCCACCAGTGAGCCAGGGGAAGGCAATGAGCAGTTCTTC. Translation gives CATSEPGEGNEQFF.

This clonotype was seen only a few times. The gene calls are TRBV15 and TRBJ2-1; 9 bases line up with TRBD2. This CDR3 has 19 amino acids. Trimming took 1 base from V and 0 from J; bases not matched to a gene: 10. Germline lookup yields CDR1 LNHNV and CDR2 YYDKDF (reference sequence). CDR3 region: CATSRARASGDSSYNEQFF. Here the CDR3 DNA reads TGTGCCACCAGCAGAGCTCGTGCTAGCGGGGACAGCTCCTACAATGAGCAGTTCTTC.